This TCR beta chain was recovered during a study of T cell clones after liver transplantation. About the research overall: A pre-transplant mixed lymphocyte reaction with TCRbeta sequencing defined graft-donor-reactive clones followed in post-transplant blood.

Some clones are missing from TCRdb's copy, which holds only in-frame ones; the method was immunoSEQ multiplex PCR. The repertoire has 24,000 or so clones, about three quarters of them found once; the top ten carry 2.5% to 3%. This clone was seen only a few times. What it recognizes is unknown. The identical CDR3 is also encoded by other nucleotide sequences in the sample. Findings and limits, study-wide: A larger donor-reactive than third-party decline suggested partial antigen-specific deletion. In a couple of subjects, few donor cells limited the measurable donor-reactive repertoire.

The sequences come from CD4+ T cells from blood, collected before liver transplant. This sequence was found in a human donor who received a liver transplant.

The CDR3: CASSLDRQGAGYTF. The CDR3 nucleotides read TGTGCCAGCAGCTTAGATCGTCAGGGGGCTGGCTACACCTTC. The rearrangement links TRBV11-2 to TRBJ1-2; 8 bases align to TRBD1. V trimming: 0 bases; J trimming: 7 bases; junction bases outside the gene matches: 4. The CDR3 extends over 14 amino acids. The germline CDR1 and CDR2 sequences are SGHAT and FQNNGV.